This T cell receptor beta chain derives from a study of blood T cell repertoires in COVID-19. Study overall: Samples of COVID-19 (acute and convalescent) were obtained from the United States, Italy and Spain. Nucleic acid was either cDNA or gDNA, and it came from T cells, B-cell-depleted T cells, or PBMCs.

The CDR3 has 18 residues. The V gene end was trimmed by 5 bases and the J gene end by 2 bases; junction bases not matched to a gene: 13. The germline V gene encodes CDR1 LNHNV and CDR2 YYDKDF (reference sequence). Original processing methods: From reference gene primer amplification, estimates of nucleated cell counts were derived. The assay was immunoSEQ multiplex PCR, and TCRdb's table has in-frame clones only and misses some. The DNA was the basis for D and trimming; V, J and clone size are from that table. The sample has 200,000 to 250,000 clones; approximately 80% are singletons. The source of this sequence is a woman of 80 years or more with acute or convalescent COVID-19. The sequenced sample was peripheral blood. This chain links TRBV15 with TRBJ2-3; 10 bases agree with TRBD2. The CDR3 nucleotides read TGTGCCACCAGCGCTAGCGGGAGAGGTGGGTTTATCACAGATACGCAGTATTTT. Encoded protein: CATSASGRGGFITDTQYF.